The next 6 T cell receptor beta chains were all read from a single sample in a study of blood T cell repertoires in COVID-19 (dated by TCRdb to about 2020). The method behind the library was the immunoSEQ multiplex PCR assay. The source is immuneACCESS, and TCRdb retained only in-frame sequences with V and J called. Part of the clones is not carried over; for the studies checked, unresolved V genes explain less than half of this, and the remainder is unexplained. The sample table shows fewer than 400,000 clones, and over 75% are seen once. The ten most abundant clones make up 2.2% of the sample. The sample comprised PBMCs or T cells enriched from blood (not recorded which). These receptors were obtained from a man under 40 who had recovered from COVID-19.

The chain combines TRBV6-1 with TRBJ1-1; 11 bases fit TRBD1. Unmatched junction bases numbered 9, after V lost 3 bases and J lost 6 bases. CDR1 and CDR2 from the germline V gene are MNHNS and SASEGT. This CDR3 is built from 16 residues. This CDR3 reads CASSENVGQGAAEAFF. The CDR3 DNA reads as TGTGCCAGCAGTGAGAATGTCGGACAGGGGGCCGCTGAAGCTTTCTTT.

The CDR3 here is CATYRDRLLAKNIQYF. The DNA of the CDR3 is TGTGCCACATACCGGGACAGGTTACTAGCCAAAAACATTCAGTACTTC. The chain employs TRBV24-1 and TRBJ2-4; 8 bases agree with TRBD1. V shed 10 bases, J shed 0 bases, and the junction held 10 bases outside the gene matches. This CDR3 spans 16 amino acids. CDR1 and CDR2 from the germline V gene are KGHDR and SFDVKD.

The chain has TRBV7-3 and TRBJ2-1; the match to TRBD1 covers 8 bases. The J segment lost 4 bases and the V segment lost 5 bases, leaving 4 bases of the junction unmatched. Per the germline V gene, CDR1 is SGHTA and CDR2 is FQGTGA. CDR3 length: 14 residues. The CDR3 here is CASSLRQGYNEQFF. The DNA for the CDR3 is TGTGCCAGCAGCCTCAGACAGGGGTACAATGAGCAGTTCTTC. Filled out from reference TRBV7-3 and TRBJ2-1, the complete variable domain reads GAGVSQTPSNKVTEKGKYVELRCDPISGHTALYWYRQSLGQGPEFLIYFQGTGAADDSGLPNDRFFAVRPEGSVSTLKIQRTERGDSAVYLCASSLRQGYNEQFFGPGTRLTVL.

In DNA, the CDR3 is TGTGCCAGCTCACGGCCCAATCAGCCCCAGCATTTT. Translating it yields CASSRPNQPQHF. The V gene is TRBV18, the J gene TRBJ1-5; D is unclear. Germline loops: CDR1 KGHSH, CDR2 LQKENI. This CDR3 is built from 12 residues. With 4 bases removed from V and 3 bases from J, the gap between germline ends came to 4 bases.

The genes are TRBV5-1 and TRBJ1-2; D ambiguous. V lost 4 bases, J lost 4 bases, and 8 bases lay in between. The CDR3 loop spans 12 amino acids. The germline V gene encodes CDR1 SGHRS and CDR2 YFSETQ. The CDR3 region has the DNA TGCGCCAGCAGCGCCGAGAGCTATGGCTACACCTTC. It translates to CASSAESYGYTF.

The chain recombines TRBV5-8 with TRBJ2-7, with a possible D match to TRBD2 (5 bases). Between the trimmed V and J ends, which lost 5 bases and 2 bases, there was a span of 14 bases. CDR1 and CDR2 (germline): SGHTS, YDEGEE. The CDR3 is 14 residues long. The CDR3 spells CASRPRGNAYEQYF. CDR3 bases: TGTGCCAGCAGACCACGGGGAAACGCCTACGAGCAGTACTTC.